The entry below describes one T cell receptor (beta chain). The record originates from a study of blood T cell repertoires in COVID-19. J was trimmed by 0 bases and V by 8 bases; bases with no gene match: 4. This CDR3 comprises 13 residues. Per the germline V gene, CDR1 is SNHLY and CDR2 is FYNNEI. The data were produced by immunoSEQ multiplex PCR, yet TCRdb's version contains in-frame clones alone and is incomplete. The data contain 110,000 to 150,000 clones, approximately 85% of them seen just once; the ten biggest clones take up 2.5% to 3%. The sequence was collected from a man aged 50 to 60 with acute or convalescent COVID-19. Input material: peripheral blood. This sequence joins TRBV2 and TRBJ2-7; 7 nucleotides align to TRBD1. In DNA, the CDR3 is TGTGCCAGCGGGGGACAGAACTCCTACGAGCAGTACTTC. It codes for CASGGQNSYEQYF.